The TCR beta chain described here comes from a study of vaccination effects on CD4 cells after COVID-19. Turning to the study itself: Of the BNT162b2 and mRNA-1273 vaccines, participants received two doses of one or the other. Findings and limits, study-wide: Predominantly, the post-vaccine spike-reactive clones of convalescents comprised new vaccine-induced clones. Marked clonal contraction was seen in infection- and vaccine-induced clones late after vaccination.

The length of the CDR3 is 14 residues. V dropped 0 bases and J dropped 6 bases, with 9 bases sitting between them. Germline CDR1 reads SGDLS; CDR2 reads YYNGEE. Pools of viral peptides were used by the ViraFEST assay to expand antigen-specific CD4+ T cells ahead of sequencing. Culturing for ten to eleven days preceded CD4+ T cell isolation. Sometime from March through December 2020, the person acquired a SARS-CoV-2 infection that PCR confirmed. Half-medium changes using IL-2 medium occurred on days 3 and 7. Generated by immunoSEQ multiplex PCR, the TCRdb table keeps only in-frame clones and is missing some. Found here are 35,000 to 45,000 clones, approximately 73% of them singletons; the top ten hold 33%. Of note for this clone: Antigen: not known.

The source material was CD4+ T cells from PBMCs cultured with a peptide pool, sampled before COVID-19 vaccination. V gene TRBV9 combines with J gene TRBJ2-2, with D tentatively TRBD1 (5 bases). The sequence was collected from a human donor who had a prior SARS-CoV-2 infection. Here the CDR3 reads CASSVVGVSGELFF. The CDR3 DNA follows: TGTGCCAGCAGCGTAGTAGGGGTCTCCGGGGAGCTGTTTTTT.